The 30 T cell receptor beta chains presented below share a single source sample, sequenced in a study of blood T cell repertoires in COVID-19. Measured with immunoSEQ multiplex PCR; TCRdb has only the in-frame clones, and not every one. The sample yields tens of thousands of clones, 75% to 95% seen once. The sample was peripheral blood. The source of these receptors is a human donor with active COVID-19. The donor label of this sample is uncertain.

The chain employs TRBV4-1 and TRBJ2-5, with D tentatively TRBD1 (6 bases). Trimming removed 5 bases from V and 4 bases from J, with 20 bases in between. The CDR3 consists of 16 residues. The V gene's germline CDR1 is MGHRA and CDR2 YSYEKL. The CDR3 nucleotides read TGCGCCAGCAGCACCCAGACAGGACTCCCAAGAGAGACCCAGTACTTC. Translated: CASSTQTGLPRETQYF.

J is TRBJ1-1 and V is TRBV10-3; the D gene is possibly TRBD1 (5 bases). Looked up from germline, CDR1 is ENHRY and CDR2 is SYGVKD. With 8 bases removed from V and 1 base from J, the gap between germline ends came to 11 bases. The length of the CDR3 is 13 residues. Here the CDR3 reads CAIDGGENTEAFF. DNA for the CDR3: TGTGCCATCGATGGAGGGGAGAACACTGAAGCTTTCTTT.

The genes are TRBV12-3 or TRBV12-4 and TRBJ1-1; a weak D match, TRBD1 (5 bases). The V and J ends lost 5 bases and 5 bases respectively, with 12 bases between them. The CDR3 loop spans 13 amino acids. DNA for the CDR3: TGTGCCAGCAGTCCCCAGGGAGGGACTGAAGCTTTCTTT. Translating gives CASSPQGGTEAFF.

V and J are TRBV5-5 and TRBJ1-6, with a weak D call TRBD1 (6 bases). The CDR3 length is 14 residues. The V gene lost 0 bases and the J gene lost 7 bases, with 8 bases spanning the gap. The V gene's germline CDR1 is SGHKS and CDR2 YYEKEE (reference sequence). CDR3 sequence reads: CASSLDRVNSPLHF. CDR3 nucleotides: TGTGCCAGCAGCTTGGACAGGGTAAATTCACCCCTCCACTTT.

V gene TRBV7-8 combines with J gene TRBJ2-7; D may be TRBD1 (6 bases). The CDR3 contains 13 residues. Trimming shortened V by 5 bases and J by 4 bases, and 12 bases separated the two germline ends. CDR1 is SGHVS, CDR2 FQNEAQ, per germline. The CDR3 DNA reads as TGTGCCAGCAGCGCGACACAGGGTTACGAGCAGTACTTC. This gives the protein CASSATQGYEQYF.

This clone was recorded a few times. J is TRBJ1-5 and V is TRBV30; D is unclear. The CDR3 runs 11 residues. Germline V gene sequence: CDR1 GTSNPN, CDR2 SVGIG (reference sequence). Trimming left V 5 bases short and J 6 bases short, with 8 bases between. CDR3 region: CAWSVRQPQHF. The CDR3 DNA follows: TGTGCCTGGTCGGTTCGTCAGCCCCAGCATTTT.

This clone was recorded a few times. V is TRBV4-1 and J is TRBJ1-4; D possibly corresponds to TRBD1 (5 bases). CDR1 and CDR2 (germline): MGHRA, YSYEKL. V lost 3 bases and J 0 bases, leaving 14 bases between the germline ends. The CDR3 totals 17 residues. CDR3 loop: CASSHPEAGPTNEKLFF. In nucleotides, the CDR3 is TGCGCCAGCAGCCACCCCGAGGCAGGGCCAACTAATGAAAAACTGTTTTTT.

The chain employs TRBV6-5 and TRBJ1-6, with 7 positions matching TRBD1. The CDR3 is made up of 15 amino acids. Germline V gives CDR1 MNHEY, CDR2 SVGAGI. V shed 6 bases, J shed 10 bases, and the junction held 12 bases outside the gene matches. Here the CDR3 reads CASSPGTARESPLHF. Written as DNA, the CDR3 is TGTGCCAGCAGCCCCGGGACAGCAAGGGAATCACCCCTCCACTTT.

V is TRBV6-5 and J is TRBJ2-1, with 7 bases matching TRBD2. CDR1 is MNHEY and CDR2 is SVGAGI in the germline V gene. The CDR3 extends over 15 amino acids. J was trimmed by 4 bases and V by 4 bases; bases with no gene match: 7. The CDR3 sequence is CASSSGTNPYNEQFF. DNA of the CDR3: TGTGCCAGCAGTTCCGGGACTAACCCTTACAATGAGCAGTTCTTC.

The chain links TRBV5-4 to TRBJ2-7; TRBD1 is a possible D gene (6 bases). Per germline, CDR1 SGHNT and CDR2 YYREEE (reference sequence). Trimming took 7 bases from V and 1 from J, leaving 15 bases between them. The CDR3 has 14 residues. CDR3 residues: CASSGQGISYEQYF. CDR3 DNA sequence: TGTGCCAGCTCGGGGCAGGGGATATCCTACGAGCAGTACTTC. Variable domain in full (rest from reference TRBV5-4 and TRBJ2-7): ETGVTQSPTHLIKTRGQQVTLRCSSQSGHNTVSWYQQALGQGPQFIFQYYREEENGRGNFPPRFSGLQFPNYSSELNVNALELDDSALYLCASSGQGISYEQYFGPGTRLTVT.

The chain is built from TRBV9 and TRBJ1-3; D is uncertain. The CDR3 covers 12 residues. CDR1 SGDLS and CDR2 YYNGEE come from the germline V gene. Trimming stripped 3 bases from V and 11 bases from J, with 12 bases between. CDR3 sequence (DNA): TGTGCCAGCAGCGGGGTGTCGAGGGCCATATATTTT. Translating it yields CASSGVSRAIYF.

The chain is built from TRBV5-1 and TRBJ2-3, with D maybe TRBD2 (5 bases). This CDR3 region has 20 residues. Germline values: CDR1 SGHRS, CDR2 YFSETQ. V lost 4 bases, J lost 4 bases, and 31 bases lay in between. The CDR3 protein is CASSPHLSRGLGSGADTQYF. The DNA of the CDR3 is TGCGCCAGCAGCCCCCACCTCAGTAGAGGGTTGGGTTCCGGGGCAGATACGCAGTATTTT.

The chain uses TRBV7-9 and TRBJ2-2, with a possible D match to TRBD1 (8 bases). The germline CDR1 and CDR2 sequences are SEHNR and FQNEAQ (reference sequence). V was cut by 4 bases and J by 5 bases, with 14 bases left in between. CDR3 length: 15 residues. Here the CDR3 reads CASSSGQGGTGELFF. CDR3 sequence (DNA): TGTGCCAGCAGCTCAGGACAGGGAGGGACCGGGGAGCTGTTTTTT.

The V and J genes are TRBV5-4 and TRBJ2-5, with D tentatively TRBD1 (5 bases). CDR3 length: 13 residues. Germline CDR1 and CDR2: SGHNT and YYREEE (reference sequence). V was shortened by 4 bases and J by 3 bases, with 10 bases between the two germline ends. Here the CDR3 DNA reads TGTGCCAGCAGCCCGCAGACAGAAGAGACCCAGTACTTC. It translates to CASSPQTEETQYF.

The chain employs TRBV7-8 and TRBJ2-3; the match to TRBD2 covers 8 bases. V shed 6 bases and J 2 bases; nucleotides not matched to a gene: 7. The CDR3 is 15 amino acids. CDR1 is SGHVS, CDR2 FQNEAQ, per germline. The CDR3 sequence: CASRSWRGDTDTQYF. The DNA of the CDR3 is TGTGCCAGCAGGTCTTGGCGGGGGGACACAGATACGCAGTATTTT.

This clone was recorded once. The rearrangement links TRBV4-1 to TRBJ1-6; D call uncertain. Germline V gene lookup returns CDR1 MGHRA and CDR2 YSYEKL. V lost 0 bases and J lost 4, with 10 bases in between. The CDR3 runs 16 residues. CDR3 residues: CASSQDFTDYNSPLHF. CDR3 bases: TGCGCCAGCAGCCAAGATTTCACTGATTATAATTCACCCCTCCACTTT.

The rearrangement joins TRBV7-9 to TRBJ2-5; 7 bases match TRBD1. Germline trimming cut 4 bases from V and 4 bases from J; bases unmatched to any gene: 6. The CDR3 contains 14 residues. Per germline, CDR1 SEHNR and CDR2 FQNEAQ (reference sequence). Here the CDR3 reads CASSSSGGGETQYF. The CDR3 DNA reads as TGTGCCAGCAGCTCCTCAGGGGGTGGAGAGACCCAGTACTTC.

The V and J genes are TRBV7-2 and TRBJ1-4; D possibly corresponds to TRBD1 (6 bases). This CDR3 comprises 15 residues. Germline CDR1 reads SGHTA; CDR2 reads FQGNSA. The V gene lost 1 base and the J gene lost 4 bases, with 10 bases spanning the gap. This chain's CDR3 is CASSLGAGVNEKLFF. The CDR3 DNA reads TGTGCCAGCAGCTTAGGGGCAGGGGTTAATGAAAAACTGTTTTTT.

The V and J genes are TRBV4-1 and TRBJ1-2; 10 positions agree with TRBD1. Germline lookup yields CDR1 MGHRA and CDR2 YSYEKL. This CDR3 is 16 amino acids long. Trimming at V came to 0 bases and at J to 2 bases, leaving 3 bases not matched to a gene. The CDR3 sequence is CASSQERDRGNYGYTF. The CDR3 region has the DNA TGCGCCAGCAGCCAAGAACGGGACAGGGGCAACTATGGCTACACCTTC.

The genes are TRBV5-1 and TRBJ2-1; TRBD2 aligns across 13 bases. This CDR3 is built from 15 residues. Trimming took 5 bases from V and 7 from J; bases not matched to a gene: 6. In germline, CDR1 is SGHRS, CDR2 YFSETQ. The CDR3 region is CASRGWTSGGNEQFF. The CDR3 DNA reads TGCGCCAGCAGGGGATGGACTAGCGGGGGAAATGAGCAGTTCTTC.

The chain joins TRBV13 to TRBJ2-1; D is ambiguous. V lost 5 bases and J lost 1, with 15 bases in between. There are 16 residues in the CDR3. Germline loops: CDR1 PRHDT, CDR2 FYEKMQ (reference sequence). The DNA for the CDR3 is TGTGCCAGCAGCCCCGGTAGTGCGGAGTCCTACAATGAGCAGTTCTTC. Protein product: CASSPGSAESYNEQFF.

The CDR3 DNA reads as TGTGCCAGCAGCGTAGCGGCAGGGAACAATCAGCCCCAGCATTTT. As protein: CASSVAAGNNQPQHF. V is TRBV9 and J is TRBJ1-5; tentatively, D is TRBD1 (5 bases). V lost 0 bases, J lost 3 bases, and 10 bases lay in between. This CDR3 contains 15 residues. Germline V gives CDR1 SGDLS, CDR2 YYNGEE.

This chain connects TRBV5-6 to TRBJ1-2; a possible D gene is TRBD1 (5 bases). In germline, CDR1 is SGHDT, CDR2 YYEEEE. The CDR3 has 17 residues. Deletions cut 4 bases from V and 0 bases from J, with 19 bases between. The CDR3 protein is CASSTVSGRQANYGYTF. CDR3 coding DNA: TGTGCCAGCAGCACAGTGTCAGGGCGGCAGGCTAACTATGGCTACACCTTC.

The chain has TRBV21-1 and TRBJ2-7; TRBD1 is the table's D call and was not checked against the DNA. TRBV21-1 is marked as a pseudogene. There are 15 residues in the CDR3. As DNA, the CDR3 is TGTGCCAGCATTGAACCGGGACAGGGAATAGGCGAGCAGTACTTC. As protein: CASIEPGQGIGEQYF.

The chain links TRBV11-2 to TRBJ1-1; 7 positions match TRBD1. CDR1 is SGHAT and CDR2 is FQNNGV in the germline V gene. CDR3 length equals 15 residues. V was pared by 5 bases and J by 3 bases, with 9 bases of the junction left unmatched. The DNA of the CDR3 is TGTGCCAGCAGCCTCGGACAGGCCCAGGACACTGAAGCTTTCTTT. Translated: CASSLGQAQDTEAFF.

The chain employs TRBV19 and TRBJ2-2; 9 nucleotides align to TRBD2. Unmatched junction bases numbered 4, after V lost 4 bases and J lost 7 bases. Germline V gene lookup returns CDR1 LNHDA and CDR2 SQIVND (reference sequence). The CDR3 covers 14 residues. CDR3 sequence: CASSTGLANGELFF. In nucleotides, the CDR3 is TGTGCCAGTAGTACCGGACTAGCGAACGGGGAGCTGTTTTTT. Full variable domain (missing parts from reference TRBV19 and TRBJ2-2): DGGITQSPKYLFRKEGQNVTLSCEQNLNHDAMYWYRQDPGQGLRLIYYSQIVNDFQKGDIAEGYSVSREKKESFPLTVTSAQKNPTAFYLCASSTGLANGELFFGEGSRLTVL.

The gene calls are TRBV4-3 and TRBJ1-4; 8 bases match TRBD1. With 1 base clipped from V and 8 bases from J, the junction kept 6 bases outside the gene matches. In germline, CDR1 is LGHNA, CDR2 YSLEER. The CDR3 has 15 residues. The CDR3, as DNA: TGCGCCAGCAGCCAAGGGGGGACAGGTGGCGAAAAACTGTTTTTT. This codes for CASSQGGTGGEKLFF.

This clone was seen a few times. The chain combines TRBV18 with TRBJ2-7; D is possibly TRBD1 (7 bases). The CDR3 is made up of 17 amino acids. Germline V lookup: CDR1 KGHSH, CDR2 LQKENI. Trimming pared 4 bases from V and 2 bases from J, leaving 21 bases between. Written as DNA, the CDR3 is TGTGCCAGCTCACGCCTGGCTTGGGGGGACAGTGCCTACGAGCAGTACTTC. As protein: CASSRLAWGDSAYEQYF.

V usage is TRBV21-1 and J usage is TRBJ1-5; whether TRBD1, the table's D call, matches the DNA was not checked. TRBV21-1 is a documented pseudogene. CDR3 length: 14 amino acids. Written as DNA, the CDR3 is TGTGCCATTTCCCAGACAGGGTTTAATCAGCCCCAGCATTTT. Residues: CAISQTGFNQPQHF.

The rearrangement uses TRBV9 and TRBJ2-1; D is possibly TRBD2 (6 bases). Germline V gene data show CDR1 as SGDLS and CDR2 as YYNGEE. CDR3 length: 15 residues. V dropped 0 bases and J dropped 1 base, with 8 bases sitting between them. In nucleotides, the CDR3 is TGTGCCAGCAGCGTAGTAGCGGCGTCCTACAATGAGCAGTTCTTC. Protein product: CASSVVAASYNEQFF.